This T cell receptor (beta chain) comes out of a study of blood T cell repertoires in COVID-19. On the study more broadly: The United States, Italy and Spain provided the acute and convalescent COVID-19 samples. Sources were T cells, B-cell-depleted T cells, or PBMCs; the material itself was cDNA or gDNA.

Germline-derived CDR1 and CDR2 are SNHLY and FYNNEI. The CDR3 consists of 15 residues. With V trimmed by 5 bases and J by 3 bases, 5 bases remained unmatched. This clone occurred once. How the authors handled the data: By means of reference gene primer amplification, nucleated cell counts were estimated. Some clones are missing from TCRdb's copy, which holds only in-frame ones; the method was immunoSEQ multiplex PCR. That table gives V, J and clone size, and the DNA gave D and trimming. The sample has over 70,000 clones, around nine tenths seen once; the top ten hold roughly 11%. The TCR sequence derives from an elderly man with acute or convalescent COVID-19. Material: peripheral blood. The chain has TRBV2 and TRBJ2-1; 9 bases agree with TRBD2. The CDR3, as DNA: TGTGCCAGCAGTCTTGGCGGGGGGGTCTACAATGAGCAGTTCTTC. It codes for CASSLGGGVYNEQFF.